One TCR beta chain is described in this entry. Its specificity is unknown. Repertoires were generated with immunoSEQ multiplex PCR, while TCRdb's copy carries only in-frame clones and drops some. There are about 770,000 clones in the sample; just under 75% occur only once, and less than 2% lies in the top ten. The sample belongs to a study of shared clonotypes between healthy human individuals. In the study overall: The composition of the donors was two women and a few men aged 18 to 49.

The donors, healthy adults who were HIV-negative, had experienced no recent acute infections or vaccinations. General observations from the study: Limited genetic and exposure-history diversity came from having few donors.

The CDR3 sequence is 15 residues long. Trimming shortened V by 2 bases and J by 0 bases, and 12 bases separated the two germline ends. Germline CDR1 and CDR2: SGHNT and YYREEE (reference sequence). The sequenced sample consisted of memory CD4+ T cells sorted from blood. Indicated subset: CD45RA-negative fraction. The receptor comes from a woman aged 30 to 39 in good health. J is TRBJ2-7 and V is TRBV5-4, with D perhaps TRBD2 (7 bases). The CDR3 is CASSFRGAASYEQYF. In nucleotides, the CDR3 is TGTGCCAGCAGCTTTCGGGGGGCCGCCTCCTACGAGCAGTACTTC.